This paragraph reports one T cell receptor beta chain. Its antigen is not identified. Then a second PCR, running about 6 to 12 cycles, was carried out with a sample-barcoded 5' primer and a J-beta primer mix. No fewer than 3 million CDR3-containing paired-end reads came from each sample. TCRdb recomputed calls from the 5' RACE reads with MiXCR, one row per CDR3 protein. This sample has about 670,000 distinct CDR3 sequences, with approximately 40% found just once. This sample was taken from a study of blood T cells in healthy people across ages. Overall study context: Template-switching capture recovered about one barcoded beta molecule per two T cells.

Whole-study findings and limits: Estimates of total diversity, which came from one million sequenced T cells, were considered to be underestimates.

The source of this sequence is an elderly man in good health. The sequencing sample was made of blood.

The CDR3 loop is CASSQDWAGTGSYNEQYF. CDR3 coding DNA: TGCGCCAGCAGCCAAGATTGGGCAGGGACGGGCTCCTACAATGAGCAGTACTTC. The chain joins TRBV4-3 to TRBJ2-1, with D possibly called TRBD1 or TRBD2 (5 bases each). The J call is in doubt because the DNA end fits TRBJ2-7 better. CDR3 length: 18 amino acids. Germline CDR1 LGHNA, CDR2 YSLEER.